The next 27 T cell receptor beta chains were all read from a single sample in a study of T cell responses to AZD1222 COVID-19 vaccine. Clones were sequenced by immunoSEQ multiplex PCR, and TCRdb holds only the in-frame ones, with some missing. This table holds around 110,000 clones, 87% found once. This specimen consisted of peripheral blood, obtained on day 0 of AZD1222 vaccination. These receptors were taken from an adult in good health.

The rearrangement uses TRBV10-3 and TRBJ2-1; D possibly corresponds to TRBD2 (6 bases). The germline CDR1 and CDR2 sequences are ENHRY and SYGVKD. Trimming cost V 11 bases and J 5 bases, with 19 bases left between them. CDR3 size: 14 residues. CDR3 in amino acids: CALPWGDGDNEQFF. CDR3 nucleotides: TGTGCCCTACCTTGGGGGGACGGGGACAATGAGCAGTTCTTC.

The J gene is TRBJ2-7, the V gene TRBV3-1 (or the pseudogene TRBV3-2); possibly TRBD2 for D (6 bases). V was pared by 4 bases and J by 2 bases, with 12 bases between. Germline CDR1 and CDR2: LGHDT and YNNKEL (reference sequence). This CDR3 contains 14 residues. CDR3 region: CASSPRGATYEQYF. The CDR3 bases are TGTGCCAGCAGCCCTCGCGGGGCCACCTACGAGCAGTACTTC.

The rearrangement links TRBV5-1 to TRBJ1-4, with TRBD1 identical over 8 bases. The CDR3 contains 15 residues. The germline V gene has CDR1 SGHRS and CDR2 YFSETQ. The junction had 4 bases not matched to a gene; V was cut back by 3 bases and J by 3 bases. CDR3 sequence: CASSSQGAPNEKLFF. Written as DNA, the CDR3 is TGCGCCAGCAGCTCCCAGGGGGCTCCTAATGAAAAACTGTTTTTT.

V usage is TRBV7-2 and J usage is TRBJ2-2; 7 nucleotides align to TRBD1. The germline V gene encodes CDR1 SGHTA and CDR2 FQGNSA. CDR3 length: 15 amino acids. V lost 2 bases, J lost 4 bases, and 4 bases stayed unmatched. The CDR3 DNA reads as TGTGCCAGCAGCTTATTAGACAGGGTCACCGGGGAGCTGTTTTTT. Encoded protein: CASSLLDRVTGELFF.

The rearrangement links TRBV28 to TRBJ1-2, with a possible D match to TRBD1 (6 bases). V dropped 7 bases and J dropped 8 bases, with 23 bases sitting between them. In germline, CDR1 is MDHEN, CDR2 SYDVKM. CDR3 length equals 15 residues. The CDR3: CASTSGGQGQSGYTF. CDR3 bases: TGTGCCAGCACCTCCGGTGGGCAGGGGCAGTCAGGCTACACCTTC.

In DNA form, the CDR3 reads TGTGCCAGCAGCCAAGCAAAATTAGATCAGCCCCAGCATTTT. Encoded protein: CASSQAKLDQPQHF. The chain couples TRBV4-2 to TRBJ1-5; no reliable D call. The V gene lost 1 base and the J gene lost 5 bases, with 9 bases spanning the gap. Per the germline V gene, CDR1 is LGHNA and CDR2 is YNFKEQ. The CDR3 has 14 amino acids.

The V gene is TRBV18, the J gene TRBJ2-2; weak D call: TRBD1 (6 bases). The germline CDR1 and CDR2 sequences are KGHSH and LQKENI. This CDR3 is 18 amino acids long. The germline V and J ends were trimmed by 6 bases and 1 base, with 21 bases remaining between them. The CDR3 region is CASSPQKSGHQNTGELFF. The CDR3 DNA follows: TGTGCCAGCTCTCCCCAGAAGTCGGGACACCAGAACACCGGGGAGCTGTTTTTT.

This clone was detected once. V gene TRBV7-2 combines with J gene TRBJ2-3, with 11 bases aligning to TRBD2. Germline lookup yields CDR1 SGHTA and CDR2 FQGNSA. This CDR3 comprises 14 residues. V shed 3 bases, J shed 5 bases, and the junction held 1 base outside the gene matches. This CDR3 reads CASSFLAGGDTQYF. CDR3 bases: TGTGCCAGCAGCTTCCTAGCGGGAGGAGATACGCAGTATTTT.

There are a few counts of this clone. V gene TRBV10-3 combines with J gene TRBJ1-1; the D gene is possibly TRBD1 (5 bases). CDR1 and CDR2 from the germline V gene are ENHRY and SYGVKD. Trimming pared 6 bases from V and 4 bases from J, leaving 12 bases between. The CDR3 is 13 residues long. Here the CDR3 reads CAIRGASSTEAFF. Written as DNA, the CDR3 is TGTGCCATCAGAGGGGCTAGTAGCACTGAAGCTTTCTTT.

The chain combines TRBV7-9 with TRBJ1-3; D remains ambiguous. Trimming left V 6 bases short and J 0 bases short, with 9 bases between. CDR3 length: 14 amino acids. The germline V gene encodes CDR1 SEHNR and CDR2 FQNEAQ (reference sequence). In DNA, the CDR3 is TGTGCCAGCAGAGTGGGGTCCTCTGGAAACACCATATATTTT. Translation gives CASRVGSSGNTIYF.

DNA for the CDR3: TGCAGCGGCGGGCGACAAACTATCGATGAGCAGTTCTTC. This sequence encodes CSGGRQTIDEQFF. The rearrangement links TRBV29-1 to TRBJ2-1; D may be TRBD2 (5 bases). There are 13 residues in the CDR3. Germline CDR1 and CDR2: SQVTM and ANQGSEA. V lost 7 bases, J lost 8 bases, and 18 bases lay in between.

This CDR3 reads CASSVYIDYGYTF. CDR3 coding DNA: TGTGCCAGCAGCGTCTACATTGACTATGGCTACACCTTC. The gene calls are TRBV7-2 and TRBJ1-2; D unresolved. The length of the CDR3 is 13 residues. Trimming removed 5 bases from V and 3 bases from J, with 10 bases in between. Germline loops: CDR1 SGHTA, CDR2 FQGNSA.

CDR3 loop: CASSPQGSPYIQYF. Here the CDR3 DNA reads TGTGCCAGCAGTCCTCAGGGGTCCCCGTACATTCAGTACTTC. J is TRBJ2-4 and V is TRBV3-1 (or the pseudogene TRBV3-2), with D possibly being TRBD1 (6 bases). With 6 bases removed from V and 8 bases from J, the gap between germline ends came to 17 bases. Germline values: CDR1 LGHDT, CDR2 YNNKEL (reference sequence). The CDR3 spans 14 residues.

The genes are TRBV6-5 and TRBJ2-2; D possibly corresponds to TRBD2 (6 bases). The germline V gene encodes CDR1 MNHEY and CDR2 SVGAGI. V was pared by 1 base and J by 2 bases, with 8 bases between. The length of the CDR3 is 15 residues. The DNA for the CDR3 is TGTGCCAGCAGTTACTGGACTACTAACACCGGGGAGCTGTTTTTT. It specifies CASSYWTTNTGELFF.

The V and J genes are TRBV4-1 and TRBJ1-5; TRBD1 is a possible D gene (5 bases). Trimming left V 5 bases short and J 5 bases short, with 13 bases between. CDR3 length: 14 residues. Germline CDR1 MGHRA, CDR2 YSYEKL. The CDR3 region has the DNA TGCGCCAGCAGCTCGTGGGGGGGTCATCAGCCCCAGCATTTT. The encoded protein is CASSSWGGHQPQHF.

This sequence joins TRBV5-1 and TRBJ2-2; 11 bases map to TRBD2. After removal of 2 bases from V and 2 bases from J, the junction contained 2 bases not matched to a gene. Germline assignment: CDR1 SGHRS and CDR2 YFSETQ. The CDR3 consists of 16 residues. CDR3 sequence: CASSFRLAGNTGELFF. CDR3 in DNA: TGCGCCAGCAGCTTTAGACTAGCGGGAAACACCGGGGAGCTGTTTTTT. Combining the CDR3 with reference TRBV5-1 and TRBJ2-2 gives the whole variable domain KAGVTQTPRYLIKTRGQQVTLSCSPISGHRSVSWYQQTPGQGLQFLFEYFSETQRNKGNFPGRFSGRQFSNSRSEMNVSTLELGDSALYLCASSFRLAGNTGELFFGEGSRLTVL.

Only a few counts were recorded for this clone. This chain connects TRBV1 to TRBJ1-5. TRBV1 is a documented pseudogene. The CDR3 is 11 residues long. This CDR3 reads CTSSQGQPQHF. In nucleotides, the CDR3 is TGCACCAGCAGCCAAGGTCAGCCCCAGCATTTT.

This clone is medium-sized in the sample. The chain joins TRBV6-1 to TRBJ2-2, with 10 bases matching TRBD1. J lost 7 bases, V lost 4 bases, and 9 bases had no gene match. CDR1 MNHNS and CDR2 SASEGT come from the germline V gene. The CDR3 consists of 16 residues. In DNA, the CDR3 is TGTGCCAGCAGTGGACCCGGGACAGGGGAGGTCGGGGAGCTGTTTTTT. The encoded protein is CASSGPGTGEVGELFF.

V and J are TRBV9 and TRBJ2-1; D is possibly TRBD1 (7 bases). Per germline, CDR1 SGDLS and CDR2 YYNGEE. The CDR3 is made up of 16 amino acids. V lost 2 bases and J 7 bases, leaving 19 bases between the germline ends. Here the CDR3 reads CASSVEGALRYNEQFF. CDR3 DNA: TGTGCCAGCAGCGTGGAGGGGGCCCTACGTTATAATGAGCAGTTCTTC.

This chain connects TRBV19 to TRBJ1-4; no clear D. This CDR3 comprises 14 residues. The ends were cut back, 2 bases at V and 0 bases at J, with 4 bases in the middle. Germline V gives CDR1 LNHDA, CDR2 SQIVND (reference sequence). The CDR3: CASSITATNEKLFF. CDR3 bases: TGTGCCAGTAGTATAACGGCAACTAATGAAAAACTGTTTTTT. The full variable domain, with the rest looked up from reference TRBV19 and TRBJ1-4, is DGGITQSPKYLFRKEGQNVTLSCEQNLNHDAMYWYRQDPGQGLRLIYYSQIVNDFQKGDIAEGYSVSREKKESFPLTVTSAQKNPTAFYLCASSITATNEKLFFGSGTQLSVL.

The V and J genes are TRBV21-1 and TRBJ2-4; TRBD2, as called in the table, went unchecked against the DNA. TRBV21-1 is a documented pseudogene. This CDR3 comprises 15 residues. The CDR3 sequence: CATPPLTPDRGIQYF. The CDR3 DNA follows: TGTGCCACCCCCCCCCTCACGCCGGATCGGGGCATTCAGTACTTC.

This chain connects TRBV28 to TRBJ1-1, with 10 bases fitting TRBD1. The trim removed 7 bases at V and 6 bases at J, leaving 20 bases unmatched. The CDR3 sequence is 18 residues long. Germline V gene sequence: CDR1 MDHEN, CDR2 SYDVKM. CDR3 bases: TGTGCCAGCACCTCCGCAGGGGTGGGACAGGGGATCCGGGCTGAAGCTTTCTTT. Protein: CASTSAGVGQGIRAEAFF.

V usage is TRBV30 and J usage is TRBJ1-1; D not resolved. Germline values: CDR1 GTSNPN, CDR2 SVGIG (reference sequence). V was trimmed by 1 base and J by 1 base, leaving 7 bases between them. The CDR3 has 13 residues. CDR3 sequence (DNA): TGTGCCTGGAGTGGAATAGGGAACACTGAAGCTTTCTTT. This gives the protein CAWSGIGNTEAFF.

This rearrangement joins TRBV28 to TRBJ1-1; weak D call: TRBD1 (5 bases). CDR3 length: 14 residues. The V end lost 8 bases, the J end lost 2 bases, and 15 bases lay between the germline ends. Per the germline V gene, CDR1 is MDHEN and CDR2 is SYDVKM. The CDR3 DNA reads as TGTGCCAGCCCCCGACAGCACTTAAACACTGAAGCTTTCTTT. The encoded protein is CASPRQHLNTEAFF.

The chain recombines TRBV2 with TRBJ1-1; D perhaps matches TRBD1 (6 bases). The V and J ends lost 5 bases and 7 bases respectively, with 17 bases between them. The CDR3 spans 14 residues. Germline CDR1 reads SNHLY; CDR2 reads FYNNEI. CDR3 region: CASSPRLGGSEAFF. The CDR3 DNA reads as TGTGCCAGCAGTCCCCGGCTAGGGGGGAGTGAAGCTTTCTTT. The entire variable domain, with the rest obtained from reference TRBV2 and TRBJ1-1, is as follows: EPEVTQTPSHQVTQMGQEVILRCVPISNHLYFYWYRQILGQKVEFLVSFYNNEISEKSEIFDDQFSVERPDGSNFTLKIRSTKLEDSAMYFCASSPRLGGSEAFFGQGTRLTVV.

V usage is TRBV27 and J usage is TRBJ2-2; 10 bases are shared with TRBD2. The length of the CDR3 is 16 residues. The germline V gene encodes CDR1 MNHEY and CDR2 SMNVEV (reference sequence). Trimming at V came to 5 bases and at J to 3 bases, leaving 6 bases not matched to a gene. CDR3 DNA sequence: TGTGCCAGCAGTCCCGGACTAGCGGCACACACCGGGGAGCTGTTTTTT. This codes for CASSPGLAAHTGELFF.

The rearrangement joins TRBV28 to TRBJ1-4; tentatively, D is TRBD1 (6 bases). V was cut by 5 bases and J by 8 bases, with 15 bases left in between. CDR3 length: 14 residues. Germline V gene sequence: CDR1 MDHEN, CDR2 SYDVKM. The CDR3 region is CASSPNGQREKLFF. DNA of the CDR3: TGTGCCAGCAGTCCCAATGGACAGCGGGAAAAACTGTTTTTT. The variable domain in full, with the rest retrieved from reference TRBV28 and TRBJ1-4, is DVKVTQSSRYLVKRTGEKVFLECVQDMDHENMFWYRQDPGLGLRLIYFSYDVKMKEKGDIPEGYSVSREKKERFSLILESASTNQTSMYLCASSPNGQREKLFFGSGTQLSVL.